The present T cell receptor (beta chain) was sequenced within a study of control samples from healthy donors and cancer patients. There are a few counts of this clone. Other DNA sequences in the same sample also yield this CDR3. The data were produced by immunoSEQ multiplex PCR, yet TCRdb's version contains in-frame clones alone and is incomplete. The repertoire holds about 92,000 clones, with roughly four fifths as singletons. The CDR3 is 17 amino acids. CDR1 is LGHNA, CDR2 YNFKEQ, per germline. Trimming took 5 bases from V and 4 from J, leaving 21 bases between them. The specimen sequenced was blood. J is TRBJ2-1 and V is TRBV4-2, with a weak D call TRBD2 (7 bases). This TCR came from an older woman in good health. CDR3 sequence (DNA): TGTGCCAGCAGCACCAGAGGGGGGGGGACTACATACAATGAGCAGTTCTTC. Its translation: CASSTRGGGTTYNEQFF.